Below, 2 T cell receptor beta chains from the same sample are listed, as sequenced in a study of blood T cell repertoires in COVID-19. The repertoire was sequenced with immunoSEQ multiplex PCR; TCRdb's copy has only in-frame clones and lacks some. The sample lists tens of thousands of clones; 86% were seen once. Sequenced input: peripheral blood. These receptors were obtained from a man aged 50 to 59 with active or convalescent COVID-19.

The table lists this clone with a count of one. V is TRBV20-1 and J is TRBJ1-5, with D perhaps matching TRBD1 (6 bases). From germline, CDR1 is DFQATT and CDR2 SNEGSKA (reference sequence). The CDR3 runs to 14 residues. The germline V and J ends were trimmed by 3 bases and 10 bases, with 19 bases remaining between them. CDR3 DNA sequence: TGCAGTGCTAGTCCCTACGAGGGGGTGGAACCCCAGCATTTT. Its protein is CSASPYEGVEPQHF.

The rearrangement links TRBV24-1 to TRBJ2-2; 8 nucleotides align to TRBD1. The CDR3 consists of 15 residues. Germline trimming cut 5 bases from V and 4 bases from J; bases unmatched to any gene: 5. Germline V gene sequence: CDR1 KGHDR, CDR2 SFDVKD. The CDR3 sequence: CATSGGQVSTGELFF. CDR3 coding DNA: TGTGCCACCAGTGGGGGACAGGTCAGCACCGGGGAGCTGTTTTTT.